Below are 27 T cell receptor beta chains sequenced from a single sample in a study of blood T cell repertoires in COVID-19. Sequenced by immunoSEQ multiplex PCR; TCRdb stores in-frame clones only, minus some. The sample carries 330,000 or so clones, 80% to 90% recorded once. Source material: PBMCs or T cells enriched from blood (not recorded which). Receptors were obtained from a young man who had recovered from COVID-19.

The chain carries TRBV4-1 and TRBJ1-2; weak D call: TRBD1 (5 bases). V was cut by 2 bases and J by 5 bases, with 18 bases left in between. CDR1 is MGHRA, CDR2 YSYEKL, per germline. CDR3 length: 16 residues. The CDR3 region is CASSQTGGGVGYGYTF. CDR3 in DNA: TGCGCCAGCAGCCAAACCGGGGGAGGGGTTGGGTATGGCTACACCTTC.

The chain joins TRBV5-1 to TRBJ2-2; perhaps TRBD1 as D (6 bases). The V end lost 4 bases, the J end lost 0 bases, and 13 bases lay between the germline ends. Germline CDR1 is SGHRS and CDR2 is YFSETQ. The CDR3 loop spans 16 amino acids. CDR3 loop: CASSTGTRTNTGELFF. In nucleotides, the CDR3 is TGCGCCAGCAGCACCGGGACAAGAACGAACACCGGGGAGCTGTTTTTT.

CDR3 region: CASSYSGGLYEQYF. The CDR3 coding sequence is TGTGCCAGCAGTTACTCGGGAGGGTTATACGAGCAGTACTTC. The genes are TRBV6-5 and TRBJ2-7, with 7 bases lining up with TRBD2. The CDR3 contains 14 residues. CDR1 and CDR2 from the germline V gene are MNHEY and SVGAGI. The ends lost 0 bases at V and 4 bases at J; junction bases unmatched: 3.

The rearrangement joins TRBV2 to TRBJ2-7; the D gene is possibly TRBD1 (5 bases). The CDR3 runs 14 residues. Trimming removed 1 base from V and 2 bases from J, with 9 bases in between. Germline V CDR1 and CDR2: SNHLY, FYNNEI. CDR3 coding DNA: TGTGCCAGCAGTGAAGAACAGGACCCCTACGAGCAGTACTTC. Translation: CASSEEQDPYEQYF. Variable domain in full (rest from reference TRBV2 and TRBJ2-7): EPEVTQTPSHQVTQMGQEVILRCVPISNHLYFYWYRQILGQKVEFLVSFYNNEISEKSEIFDDQFSVERPDGSNFTLKIRSTKLEDSAMYFCASSEEQDPYEQYFGPGTRLTVT.

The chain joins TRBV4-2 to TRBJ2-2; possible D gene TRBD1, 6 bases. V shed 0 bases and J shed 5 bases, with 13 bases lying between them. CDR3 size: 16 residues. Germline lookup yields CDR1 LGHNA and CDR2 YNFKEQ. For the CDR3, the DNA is TGTGCCAGCAGCCAAGATCCTTTGGGGGCAACCGGGGAGCTGTTTTTT. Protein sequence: CASSQDPLGATGELFF.

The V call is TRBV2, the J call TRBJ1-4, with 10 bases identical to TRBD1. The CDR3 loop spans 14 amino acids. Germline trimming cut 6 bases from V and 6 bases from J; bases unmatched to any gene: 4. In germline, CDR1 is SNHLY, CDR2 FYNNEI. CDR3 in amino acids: CASSPDRGDEKLFF. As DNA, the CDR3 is TGTGCCAGCAGCCCGGACAGGGGGGATGAAAAACTGTTTTTT.

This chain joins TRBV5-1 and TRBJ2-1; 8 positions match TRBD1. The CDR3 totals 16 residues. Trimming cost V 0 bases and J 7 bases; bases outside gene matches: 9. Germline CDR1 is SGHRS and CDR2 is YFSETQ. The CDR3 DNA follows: TGCGCCAGCAGCTTGGGGACAGGGAGAACCAGGAATGAGCAGTTCTTC. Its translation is CASSLGTGRTRNEQFF.

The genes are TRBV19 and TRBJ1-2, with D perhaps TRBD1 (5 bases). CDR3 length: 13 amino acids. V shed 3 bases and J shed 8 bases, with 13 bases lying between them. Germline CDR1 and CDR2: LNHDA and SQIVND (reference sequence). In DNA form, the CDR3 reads TGTGCCAGTAGTATGGGGGGTAGAGGAGGCTACACCTTC. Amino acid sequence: CASSMGGRGGYTF.

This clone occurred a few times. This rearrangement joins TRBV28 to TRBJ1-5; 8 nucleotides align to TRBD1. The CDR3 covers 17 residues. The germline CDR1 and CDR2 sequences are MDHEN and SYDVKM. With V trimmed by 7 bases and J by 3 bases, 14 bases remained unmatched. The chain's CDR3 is CASIARGQGAFNQPQHF. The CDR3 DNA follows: TGTGCCAGCATCGCCCGCGGGCAGGGGGCGTTCAATCAGCCCCAGCATTTT.

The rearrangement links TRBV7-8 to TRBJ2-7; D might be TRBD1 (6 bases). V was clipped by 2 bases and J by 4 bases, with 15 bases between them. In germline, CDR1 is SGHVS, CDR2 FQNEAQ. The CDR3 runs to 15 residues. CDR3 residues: CASSLSSGQGYEQYF. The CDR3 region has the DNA TGTGCCAGCAGCTTATCGTCGGGACAAGGTTACGAGCAGTACTTC.

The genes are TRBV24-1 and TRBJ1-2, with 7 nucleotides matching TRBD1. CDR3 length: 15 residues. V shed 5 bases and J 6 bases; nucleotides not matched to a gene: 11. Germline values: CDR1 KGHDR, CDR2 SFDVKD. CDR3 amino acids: CATSGATGEVNGYTF. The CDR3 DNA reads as TGTGCCACCAGTGGAGCCACAGGGGAGGTTAATGGCTACACCTTC.

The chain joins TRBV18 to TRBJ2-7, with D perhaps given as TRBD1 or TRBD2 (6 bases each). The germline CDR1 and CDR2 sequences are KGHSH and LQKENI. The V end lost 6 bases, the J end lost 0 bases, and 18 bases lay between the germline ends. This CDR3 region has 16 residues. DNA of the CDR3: TGTGCCAGCTCCCCAGGGGAGCGGGCCCACTCCTACGAGCAGTACTTC. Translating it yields CASSPGERAHSYEQYF.

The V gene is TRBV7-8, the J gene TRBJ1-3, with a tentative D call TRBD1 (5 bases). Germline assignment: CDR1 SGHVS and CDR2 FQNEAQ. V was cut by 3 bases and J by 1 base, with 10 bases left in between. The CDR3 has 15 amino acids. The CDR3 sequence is CASSLGGTSGNTIYF. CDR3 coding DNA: TGTGCCAGCAGCTTGGGGGGGACTTCTGGAAACACCATATATTTT.

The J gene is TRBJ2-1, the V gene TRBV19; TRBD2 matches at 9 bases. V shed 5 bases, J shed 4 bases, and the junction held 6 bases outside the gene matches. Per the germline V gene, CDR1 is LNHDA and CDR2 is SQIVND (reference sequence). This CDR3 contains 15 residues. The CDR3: CASSDSGGNYNEQFF. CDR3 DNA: TGTGCCAGTAGTGATAGCGGGGGAAATTACAATGAGCAGTTCTTC.

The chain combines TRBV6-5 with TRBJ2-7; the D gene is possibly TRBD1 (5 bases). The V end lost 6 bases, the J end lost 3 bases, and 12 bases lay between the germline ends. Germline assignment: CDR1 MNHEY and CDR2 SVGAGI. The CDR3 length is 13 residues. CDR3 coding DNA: TGTGCCAGCAGCCCCCCAGGGAACTACGAGCAGTACTTC. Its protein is CASSPPGNYEQYF.

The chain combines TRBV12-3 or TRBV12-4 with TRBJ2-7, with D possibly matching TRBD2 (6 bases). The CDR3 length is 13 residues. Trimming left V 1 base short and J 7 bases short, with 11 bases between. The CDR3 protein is CASSLEAGGEQYF. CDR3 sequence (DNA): TGTGCCAGCAGTTTAGAGGCCGGAGGGGAGCAGTACTTC.

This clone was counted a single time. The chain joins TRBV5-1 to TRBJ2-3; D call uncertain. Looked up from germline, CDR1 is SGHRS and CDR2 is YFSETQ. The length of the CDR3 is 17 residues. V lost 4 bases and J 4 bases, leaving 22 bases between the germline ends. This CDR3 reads CASSTHPVRQAPDTQYF. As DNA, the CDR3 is TGCGCCAGCAGCACCCACCCGGTCCGGCAGGCGCCAGATACGCAGTATTTT.

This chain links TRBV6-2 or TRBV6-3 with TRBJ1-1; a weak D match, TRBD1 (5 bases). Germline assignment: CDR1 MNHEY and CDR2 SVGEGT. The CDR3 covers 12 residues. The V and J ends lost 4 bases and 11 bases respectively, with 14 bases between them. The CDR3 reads CASSSWDSGAFF. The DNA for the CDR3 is TGTGCCAGCAGTTCCTGGGACTCTGGGGCTTTCTTT.

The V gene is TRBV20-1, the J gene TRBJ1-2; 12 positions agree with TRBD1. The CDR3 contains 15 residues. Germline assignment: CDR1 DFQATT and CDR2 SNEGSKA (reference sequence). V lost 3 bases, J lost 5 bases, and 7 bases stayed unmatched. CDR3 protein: CSASYAGQGAYGYTF. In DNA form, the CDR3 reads TGCAGTGCTAGTTATGCGGGACAGGGGGCGTATGGCTACACCTTC.

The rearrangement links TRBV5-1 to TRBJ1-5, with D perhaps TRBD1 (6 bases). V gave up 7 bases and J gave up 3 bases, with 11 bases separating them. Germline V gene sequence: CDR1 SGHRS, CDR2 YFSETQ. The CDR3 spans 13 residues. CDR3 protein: CASSDSPNQPQHF. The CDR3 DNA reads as TGCGCCAGCTCGGACAGCCCCAATCAGCCCCAGCATTTT.

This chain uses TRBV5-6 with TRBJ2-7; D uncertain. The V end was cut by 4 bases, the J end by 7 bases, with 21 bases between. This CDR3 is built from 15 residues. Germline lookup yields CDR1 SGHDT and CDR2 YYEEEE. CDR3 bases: TGTGCCAGCAGCATCCTGGATGCTCGCCAACAGGAGCAGTACTTC. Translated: CASSILDARQQEQYF.

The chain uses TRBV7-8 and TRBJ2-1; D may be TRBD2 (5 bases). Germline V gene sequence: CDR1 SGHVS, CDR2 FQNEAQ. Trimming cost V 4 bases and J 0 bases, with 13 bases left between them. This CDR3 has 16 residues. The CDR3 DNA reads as TGTGCCAGCAGCTCCCCTAGCCGGAGCTCCTACAATGAGCAGTTCTTC. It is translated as CASSSPSRSSYNEQFF.

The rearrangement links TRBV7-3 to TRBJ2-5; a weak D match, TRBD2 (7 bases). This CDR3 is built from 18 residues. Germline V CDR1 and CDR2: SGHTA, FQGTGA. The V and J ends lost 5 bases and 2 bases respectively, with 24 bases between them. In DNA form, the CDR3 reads TGTGCCAGCAGCGAACGGGGGGACAAGGCCCTCCATCAAGAGACCCAGTACTTC. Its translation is CASSERGDKALHQETQYF.

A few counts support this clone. In DNA, the CDR3 is TGCAGCGTCCTCCATGGCAGGGGGGACTATGGCTACACCTTC. Protein sequence: CSVLHGRGDYGYTF. This sequence joins TRBV29-1 and TRBJ1-2; TRBD1 agrees at 7 bases. The CDR3 sequence is 14 residues long. Germline V gene lookup returns CDR1 SQVTM and CDR2 ANQGSEA. V lost 6 bases, J lost 3 bases, and 10 bases stayed unmatched.

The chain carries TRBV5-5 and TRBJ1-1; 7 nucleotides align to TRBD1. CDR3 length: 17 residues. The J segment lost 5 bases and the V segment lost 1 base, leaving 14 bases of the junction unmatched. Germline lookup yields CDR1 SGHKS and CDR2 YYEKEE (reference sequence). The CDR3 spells CASSLTGTAADSTEAFF. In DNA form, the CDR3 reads TGTGCCAGCAGCTTGACGGGGACAGCGGCCGACTCAACTGAAGCTTTCTTT.

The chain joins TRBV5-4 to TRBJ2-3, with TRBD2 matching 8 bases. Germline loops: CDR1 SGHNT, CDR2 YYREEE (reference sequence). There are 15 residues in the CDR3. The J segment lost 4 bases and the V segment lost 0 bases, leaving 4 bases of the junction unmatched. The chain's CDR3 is CASSLAGLVADTQYF. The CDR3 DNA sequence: TGTGCCAGCAGCTTGGCGGGACTAGTAGCAGATACGCAGTATTTT.

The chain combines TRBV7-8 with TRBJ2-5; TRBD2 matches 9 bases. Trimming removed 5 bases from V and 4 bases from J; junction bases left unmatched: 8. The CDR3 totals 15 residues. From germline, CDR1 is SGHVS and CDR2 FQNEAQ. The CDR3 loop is CASSPRTAGGETQYF. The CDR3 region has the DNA TGTGCCAGCAGCCCCCGGACAGCGGGGGGAGAGACCCAGTACTTC.